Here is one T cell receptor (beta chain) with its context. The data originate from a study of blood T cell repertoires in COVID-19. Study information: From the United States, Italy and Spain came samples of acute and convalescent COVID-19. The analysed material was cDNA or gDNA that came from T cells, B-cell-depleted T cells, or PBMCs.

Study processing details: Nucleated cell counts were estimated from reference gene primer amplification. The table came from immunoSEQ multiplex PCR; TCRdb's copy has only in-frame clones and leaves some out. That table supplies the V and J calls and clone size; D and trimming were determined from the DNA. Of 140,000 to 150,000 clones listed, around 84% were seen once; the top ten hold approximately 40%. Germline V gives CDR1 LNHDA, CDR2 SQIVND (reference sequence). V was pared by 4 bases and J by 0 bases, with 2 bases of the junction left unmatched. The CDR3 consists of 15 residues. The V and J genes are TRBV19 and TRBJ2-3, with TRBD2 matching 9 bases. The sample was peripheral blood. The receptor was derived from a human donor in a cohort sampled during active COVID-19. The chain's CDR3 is CASSTAGGSTDTQYF. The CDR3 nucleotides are TGTGCCAGTAGTACGGCGGGGGGGAGCACAGATACGCAGTATTTT.